This paragraph reports one T cell receptor (beta chain). This sample is drawn from a study of glioma-infiltrating T cells after dendritic cell vaccination. The CDR3 runs 11 residues. V lost 8 bases, J lost 4 bases, and 4 bases stayed unmatched. Germline values: CDR1 DFQATT, CDR2 SNEGSKA (reference sequence). Generated by immunoSEQ multiplex PCR, the TCRdb table keeps only in-frame clones and is missing some. This sample has about 92,000 clones, with around 86% found just once. The chain is built from TRBV20-1 and TRBJ2-7; 8 nucleotides match TRBD2. The sequencing here drew on blood, taken before dendritic cell vaccination. The source is a human donor with glioblastoma. The CDR3 loop reads CSFSGSYEQYF. The CDR3 DNA is TGCAGTTTCAGCGGGAGTTACGAGCAGTACTTC.